Presented here are 5 T cell receptor beta chains from one specimen sequenced in a study of T cells in Graves' hyperthyroidism and ophthalmopathy. The TCR beta CDR3 regions underwent amplification using RNA transcripts as the source. TCR CDR3 underwent first-round RT-PCR with the HTBI primer set. MiXCR, run by TCRdb on the multiplex PCR reads, gives a single entry per CDR3 protein. The table includes about 350,000 distinct CDR3 sequences, about 15% detected once. The sequenced material came from blood. These receptors were taken from a woman under 40 with Graves' hyperthyroidism.

In this sample, this clonotype turned up many times. The J gene is TRBJ2-3, the V gene TRBV5-5; 8 bases match TRBD1. V dropped 0 bases and J dropped 3; count of bases not matched to a gene: 3. Germline values: CDR1 SGHKS, CDR2 YYEKEE (reference sequence). The CDR3 is 15 amino acids. The CDR3 region is CASSLAGGGTDTQYF. The CDR3, as DNA: TGTGCCAGCAGCTTGGCAGGGGGCGGAACAGATACGCAGTATTTT.

V gene TRBV30 combines with J gene TRBJ1-5; TRBD1 might be the D (6 bases). Trimming left V 0 bases short and J 2 bases short, with 11 bases between. The germline CDR1 and CDR2 sequences are GTSNPN and SVGIG (reference sequence). The CDR3 consists of 15 residues. The CDR3 bases are TGTGCCTGGAGTGTAGGGGGGGATGGCAATCAGCCCCAGCATTTT. This gives the protein CAWSVGGDGNQPQHF.

This clonotype was seen only a few times. The V call is TRBV3-1, the J call TRBJ2-1, with D perhaps given as TRBD1 or TRBD2 (5 bases each). Trimming removed 2 bases from V and 8 bases from J, with 13 bases in between. Germline CDR1 is LGHDT and CDR2 is YNNKEL (reference sequence). The CDR3 loop spans 14 amino acids. Here the CDR3 DNA reads TGTGCCAGCAGCCAACACCCCGGGGCATATGAGCAGTTCTTC. Its protein product is CASSQHPGAYEQFF.

This clonotype has more than one count but fewer than ten. V and J are TRBV12-3 or TRBV12-4 and TRBJ1-5; possible D gene TRBD1, 6 bases. Trimming cost V 2 bases and J 2 bases, with 10 bases left between them. The CDR3 has 15 amino acids. In DNA form, the CDR3 reads TGTGCCAGCAGTTTATCGAGGACAGGCAATCAGCCCCAGCATTTT. Amino acids: CASSLSRTGNQPQHF.

This clonotype occurred many times. The genes are TRBV28 and TRBJ2-1, with 11 bases matching TRBD2. The CDR3 is made up of 14 amino acids. The germline CDR1 and CDR2 sequences are MDHEN and SYDVKM. The junction had 7 bases not matched to a gene; V was cut back by 7 bases and J by 8 bases. The CDR3 DNA is TGTGCCAGCATCGGGCTAGCGGGAGGCGATGAGCAGTTCTTC. It encodes CASIGLAGGDEQFF.